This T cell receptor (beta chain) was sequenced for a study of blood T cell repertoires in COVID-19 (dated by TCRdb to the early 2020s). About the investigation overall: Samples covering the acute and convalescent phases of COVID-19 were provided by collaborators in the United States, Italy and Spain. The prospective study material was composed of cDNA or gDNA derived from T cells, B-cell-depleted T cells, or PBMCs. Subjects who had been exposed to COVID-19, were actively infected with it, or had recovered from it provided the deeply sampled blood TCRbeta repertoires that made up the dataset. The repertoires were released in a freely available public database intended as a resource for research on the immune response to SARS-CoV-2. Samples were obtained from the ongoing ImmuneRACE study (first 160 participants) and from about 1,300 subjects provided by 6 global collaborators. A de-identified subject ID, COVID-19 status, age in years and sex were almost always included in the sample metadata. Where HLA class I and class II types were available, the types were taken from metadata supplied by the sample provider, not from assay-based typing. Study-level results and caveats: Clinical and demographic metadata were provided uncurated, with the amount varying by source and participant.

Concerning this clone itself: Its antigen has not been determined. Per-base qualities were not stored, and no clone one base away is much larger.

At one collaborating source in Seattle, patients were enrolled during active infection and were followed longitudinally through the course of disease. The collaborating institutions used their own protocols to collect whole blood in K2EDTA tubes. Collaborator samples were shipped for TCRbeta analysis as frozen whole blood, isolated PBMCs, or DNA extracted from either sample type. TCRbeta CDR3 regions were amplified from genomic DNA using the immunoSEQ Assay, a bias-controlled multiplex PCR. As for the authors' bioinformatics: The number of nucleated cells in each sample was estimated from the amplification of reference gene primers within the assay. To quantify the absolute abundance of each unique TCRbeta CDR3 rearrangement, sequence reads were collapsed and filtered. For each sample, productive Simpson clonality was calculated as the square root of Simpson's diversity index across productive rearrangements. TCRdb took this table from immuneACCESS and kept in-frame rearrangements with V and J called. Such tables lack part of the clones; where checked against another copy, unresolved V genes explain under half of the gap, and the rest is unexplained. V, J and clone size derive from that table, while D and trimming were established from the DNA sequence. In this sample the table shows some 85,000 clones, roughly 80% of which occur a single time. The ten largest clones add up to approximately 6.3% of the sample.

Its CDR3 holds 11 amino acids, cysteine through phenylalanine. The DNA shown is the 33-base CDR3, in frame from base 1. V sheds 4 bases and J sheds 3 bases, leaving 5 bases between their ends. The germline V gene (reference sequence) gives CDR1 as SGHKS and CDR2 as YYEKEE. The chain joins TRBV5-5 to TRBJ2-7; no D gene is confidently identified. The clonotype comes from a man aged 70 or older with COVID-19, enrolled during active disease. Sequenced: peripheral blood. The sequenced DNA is TGTGCCAGCAGCACATACTACGAGCAGTACTTC. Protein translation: CASSTYYEQYF.